This TCR beta chain was retrieved from a study of control samples from healthy donors and cancer patients (dated by TCRdb to 2019 to 2021). From a lookup of the germline V gene, CDR1 and CDR2 are SNHLY and FYNNEI. Reading from cysteine to phenylalanine, the CDR3 counts 12 amino acids. Only CDR3 DNA is held: 36 bases, read in frame from base 1. At the junction V is shortened by 5 bases and J by 5 bases, with 7 bases in between. Note on this clone: No antigen is known for it. Base quality data are lacking; no much larger clone is found one base away.

The receptor library was made with the immunoSEQ multiplex PCR assay. Entries here come from immuneACCESS through TCRdb and include only in-frame sequences with V and J called. Some clones fail to appear in such tables; in the studies checked, an unresolved V gene covers under half of the shortfall, and the cause of the remainder is unknown. The sample has about 84,000 clones on record, 91% of them singletons. About 15% of the sample comes from the top ten. Material for sequencing was blood. The TCR was taken from a man younger than 45 in good health. This sequence uses TRBV2 and TRBJ2-1; too little of a D gene remains to name it. The encoded CDR3 is CASSFHDNEQFF. The DNA sequence is TGTGCCAGCAGTTTCCATGACAATGAGCAGTTCTTC.